One and the same sample provided the 31 T cell receptor beta chains below, sequenced in a study of CXCR3-negative and CXCR3-positive naive CD8 T cells. TRB cDNA libraries were made by UMI-labeled 5' RACE. For each CDR3 protein, TCRdb gives one entry from its re-call of the 5' RACE reads, without DNA. This sample's table has about 5,600 distinct CDR3 sequences. The sample was naive CXCR3- CD8+ T cells from blood. Stated subset: CD45RO-CCR7+CD27+CD95- naive CD8+ T cells lacking CXCR3 (TNR3-). All receptors derive from a human donor in good health. Some clones in this sample may be carry-over from other donors' samples.

Frequency places this clonotype as medium-sized. This CDR3 reads CSASRQGRLMNTEAFF. The rearrangement links TRBV29-1 to TRBJ1-1; TCRdb's D call, TRBD1, is unchecked because there is no DNA. Germline CDR1 and CDR2: SQVTM and ANQGSEA. The CDR3 spans 16 residues.

Measured by frequency, this clonotype is medium-sized. The J gene is TRBJ2-5, the V gene TRBV15; without DNA, the TCRdb call of TRBD1 cannot be checked. The CDR3 is 16 residues long. Germline lookup yields CDR1 LNHNV and CDR2 YYDKDF (reference sequence). CDR3 amino acids: CATSFHTSGQKETQYF.

The CDR3: CSVKGSSGANVLTF. The rearrangement joins TRBV29-1 to TRBJ2-6. The CDR3 extends over 14 amino acids. Germline CDR1 is SQVTM and CDR2 is ANQGSEA.

This rearrangement joins TRBV20-1 to TRBJ2-3; TCRdb's D call, TRBD2, is unchecked because there is no DNA. Germline CDR1 reads DFQATT; CDR2 reads SNEGSKA (reference sequence). This CDR3 has 17 residues. CDR3 sequence: CSARDPGLAGGHYTQYF.

The CDR3 loop is CASTGWQGGGTGELFF. V and J are TRBV11-2 and TRBJ2-2; the D call from TCRdb, TRBD1, cannot be confirmed without DNA. This CDR3 has 16 residues. Looked up from germline, CDR1 is SGHAT and CDR2 is FQNNGV.

CDR3 amino acids: CSARGPTGTKSNSPLHF. The V and J genes are TRBV20-1 and TRBJ1-6; TCRdb designates TRBD1, a call that cannot be tested without DNA. The length of the CDR3 is 17 residues. CDR1 and CDR2 from the germline V gene are DFQATT and SNEGSKA (reference sequence).

This clonotype is called medium-sized based on its frequency. V is TRBV5-1 and J is TRBJ2-6. The germline V gene has CDR1 SGHRS and CDR2 YFSETQ. This CDR3 has 16 amino acids. This CDR3 reads CASSPDRAAGANVLTF.

The chain combines TRBV12-5 with TRBJ1-1; TCRdb indicates TRBD1, and absent DNA this call remains unverified. This CDR3 has 15 amino acids. CDR1 LGHNT and CDR2 FRNRAP come from the germline V gene. CDR3 sequence reads: CAQGGVPGQWAEAFF.

In terms of frequency, this clonotype is medium-sized. The J gene is TRBJ2-4, the V gene TRBV20-1; the TCRdb D gene call, TRBD1, has no DNA to confirm it. Germline values: CDR1 DFQATT, CDR2 SNEGSKA (reference sequence). The CDR3 has 14 residues. CDR3 protein: CSATQGFGSDIQYF.

V is TRBV5-4 and J is TRBJ2-7. Germline CDR1 SGHNT, CDR2 YYREEE (reference sequence). This CDR3 has 12 residues. The CDR3 reads CASSLDLYEQYF.

Frequency places this clonotype as medium-sized. This chain connects TRBV7-9 to TRBJ2-1; the D call of TRBD1 rests on TCRdb alone, since no DNA is present to check it. Germline assignment: CDR1 SEHNR and CDR2 FQNEAQ (reference sequence). CDR3 length: 15 amino acids. The CDR3 loop is CASSLSGGAYNEQFF.

J is TRBJ1-2 and V is TRBV6-5. The germline gives CDR1 MNHEY, CDR2 SVGAGI. The CDR3 sequence is 13 residues long. CDR3 sequence: CASSYFINDGYTF.

This clonotype is medium-sized by frequency. The V and J genes are TRBV6-5 and TRBJ2-7; without DNA, the TCRdb call of TRBD1 cannot be checked. Germline V gene sequence: CDR1 MNHEY, CDR2 SVGAGI. The CDR3 contains 14 residues. CDR3 protein: CASSYSAQGYEQYF.

The chain employs TRBV29-1 and TRBJ2-1; with no DNA, the TCRdb D assignment of TRBD2 cannot be verified. Germline CDR1 is SQVTM and CDR2 is ANQGSEA. This CDR3 comprises 13 residues. The CDR3 sequence: CSVDLAGVNEQFF.

This sequence joins TRBV7-9 and TRBJ2-3. The CDR3 loop spans 13 amino acids. Germline V gene data show CDR1 as SEHNR and CDR2 as FQNEAQ (reference sequence). CDR3 protein: CASSLEDEDTQYF. Combining the CDR3 with reference TRBV7-9 and TRBJ2-3 gives the whole variable domain DTGVSQNPRHKITKRGQNVTFRCDPISEHNRLYWYRQTLGQGPEFLTYFQNEAQLEKSRLLSDRFSAERPKGSFSTLEIQRTEQGDSAMYLCASSLEDEDTQYFGPGTRLTVL.

This chain connects TRBV5-1 to TRBJ2-1. Germline V lookup: CDR1 SGHRS, CDR2 YFSETQ. The CDR3 consists of 13 residues. CDR3 amino acids: CASSLDSVKEQFF.

V and J are TRBV6-5 and TRBJ2-7; as DNA is missing, the TRBD1 call by TCRdb cannot be tested. Germline V lookup: CDR1 MNHEY, CDR2 SVGAGI. The CDR3 is 15 amino acids. The CDR3 region is CASSPGQGLPYEQYF.

This sequence joins TRBV18 and TRBJ2-3; TCRdb reports TRBD1, a call that lacks DNA to check it against. CDR1 and CDR2 from the germline V gene are KGHSH and LQKENI. The CDR3 contains 16 residues. CDR3 sequence: CASSPGTGGYTDTQYF.

The chain has TRBV20-1 and TRBJ1-1. Germline assignment: CDR1 DFQATT and CDR2 SNEGSKA (reference sequence). CDR3 length equals 16 residues. CDR3 loop: CSARDSVGYLNTEAFF.

J is TRBJ2-3 and V is TRBV5-1; the TCRdb D gene call, TRBD1, has no DNA to confirm it. This CDR3 spans 15 amino acids. Per germline, CDR1 SGHRS and CDR2 YFSETQ. CDR3 region: CASRQGQTSTDTQYF.

This chain uses TRBV3-1 with TRBJ2-7; there is no DNA to check the TCRdb D call of TRBD2. CDR3 length: 15 residues. Germline CDR1 and CDR2: LGHDT and YNNKEL (reference sequence). The CDR3 here is CASSPGTADSYEQYF.

This chain links TRBV21-1 with TRBJ2-3; TCRdb lists TRBD1, though no DNA is available to test this call. TRBV21-1 is classified as a pseudogene. The CDR3 spans 17 residues. This CDR3 is CPSRTGPNPALADTQYF.

This chain uses TRBV4-1 with TRBJ1-1; lacking DNA, the TRBD1 call made by TCRdb goes unchecked. The CDR3 contains 16 residues. The germline CDR1 and CDR2 sequences are MGHRA and YSYEKL. This CDR3 is CASSQDDQGLNTEAFF.

This chain links TRBV29-1 with TRBJ2-5; with no DNA, the TCRdb D assignment of TRBD2 cannot be verified. The CDR3 runs to 15 residues. Germline-derived CDR1 and CDR2 are SQVTM and ANQGSEA. CDR3 sequence: CSVEEVTSGGETQYF.

The chain recombines TRBV29-1 with TRBJ1-2; without DNA, the TCRdb call of TRBD1 cannot be checked. Per the germline V gene, CDR1 is SQVTM and CDR2 is ANQGSEA. This CDR3 is 16 amino acids long. CDR3 sequence: CSVLPTEDRSGYGYTF. The whole variable domain, filled in from reference TRBV29-1 and TRBJ1-2, reads SAVISQKPSRDICQRGTSLTIQCQVDSQVTMMFWYRQQPGQSLTLIATANQGSEATYESGFVIDKFPISRPNLTFSTLTVSNMSPEDSSIYLCSVLPTEDRSGYGYTFGSGTRLTVV.

The chain is built from TRBV2 and TRBJ2-3. Germline-derived CDR1 and CDR2 are SNHLY and FYNNEI. The CDR3 runs to 16 residues. This chain's CDR3 is CASRDPDTLGTDTQYF.

This clonotype is deemed medium-sized by its frequency. The V and J genes are TRBV7-8 and TRBJ1-1; TCRdb names TRBD1, which stays unverified in the absence of DNA. Per the germline V gene, CDR1 is SGHVS and CDR2 is FQNEAQ. This CDR3 has 19 amino acids. CDR3 loop: CASSLGWIGTGIINTEAFF.

This clonotype is deemed medium-sized by its frequency. The chain couples TRBV4-1 to TRBJ2-1. Germline V gives CDR1 MGHRA, CDR2 YSYEKL. This CDR3 comprises 15 residues. CDR3 in amino acids: CASSQDFLPSWEQFF.

This clonotype is called medium-sized based on its frequency. The chain links TRBV20-1 to TRBJ2-3; TCRdb calls TRBD2, which cannot be checked without DNA. CDR1 is DFQATT, CDR2 SNEGSKA, per germline (reference sequence). The CDR3 totals 18 residues. CDR3 in amino acids: CSARREVHREISTDTQYF.

This clonotype is medium-sized by frequency. J is TRBJ1-1 and V is TRBV27; there is no DNA to check the TCRdb D call of TRBD1. Per germline, CDR1 MNHEY and CDR2 SMNVEV (reference sequence). The CDR3 loop spans 14 amino acids. The CDR3 loop is CASSLRGGGREAFF.

The V gene is TRBV20-1, the J gene TRBJ2-2. This CDR3 is built from 12 residues. Germline CDR1 is DFQATT and CDR2 is SNEGSKA (reference sequence). The CDR3 spells CSARTVTGELFF.